One sample yielded the 7 T cell receptor beta chains listed below, sequenced in a study of T cells after posttransplantation cyclophosphamide. A marrow graft followed busulfan-fludarabine conditioning, with cyclophosphamide on days +3 and +4. The assay was immunoSEQ multiplex PCR, and TCRdb's table has in-frame clones only and misses some. Of tens of thousands of clones listed, less than 95% are singletons. Specimen: PBMCs, collected just over 60 days after allogeneic stem cell transplant with posttransplant cyclophosphamide. The receptors derive from a male patient between 60 and 69 years old who received an allogeneic stem cell transplant from a related donor and was CMV-positive. Part of the T cell pool may stem from the graft donor.

This clone was picked up a small number of times. The chain has TRBV6-6 and TRBJ1-1, with 10 bases matching TRBD1. The CDR3 runs 15 residues. J gave up 1 base and V 6 bases, and 5 bases lay outside the gene matches. Per germline, CDR1 MNHNY and CDR2 SVGAGI (reference sequence). CDR3 DNA: TGTGCCAGCAGGCCCGGACAGGGGGGGAACACTGAAGCTTTCTTT. Its protein product is CASRPGQGGNTEAFF.

The V call is TRBV19, the J call TRBJ1-2; 8 bases are a match to TRBD1. The CDR3 covers 15 residues. V lost 7 bases, J lost 7 bases, and 14 bases stayed unmatched. Germline V lookup: CDR1 LNHDA, CDR2 SQIVND (reference sequence). CDR3: CASNPGPQGASGYTF. The DNA for the CDR3 is TGTGCCAGTAACCCAGGACCTCAGGGGGCAAGTGGCTACACCTTC.

The chain employs TRBV5-1 and TRBJ1-1; no clear D gene. This CDR3 is built from 15 residues. The V gene's germline CDR1 is SGHRS and CDR2 YFSETQ. V was clipped by 3 bases and J by 0 bases, with 12 bases between them. In nucleotides, the CDR3 is TGCGCCAGCAGCTCAGGAATCATCATGAACACTGAAGCTTTCTTT. It is translated as CASSSGIIMNTEAFF.

The gene calls are TRBV5-6 and TRBJ2-1, with 10 bases matching TRBD2. CDR3 length: 16 amino acids. Germline lookup yields CDR1 SGHDT and CDR2 YYEEEE. V was pared by 3 bases and J by 2 bases, with 5 bases of the junction left unmatched. CDR3 in DNA: TGTGCCAGCAGCTCCAAAAGCGGGGGGGCCTACAATGAGCAGTTCTTC. Its translation is CASSSKSGGAYNEQFF.

The gene calls are TRBV6-1 and TRBJ1-1; TRBD1 matches 9 bases. Germline trimming cut 5 bases from V and 11 bases from J; bases unmatched to any gene: 15. Germline V gene sequence: CDR1 MNHNS, CDR2 SASEGT. The CDR3 is 15 amino acids. The DNA of the CDR3 is TGTGCCAGCAGTTCCTGGAGGGGGACAGGGAGGGCTGCTTTCTTT. Amino acid sequence: CASSSWRGTGRAAFF.

The chain recombines TRBV6-1 with TRBJ2-7; maybe TRBD1 (5 bases). The germline CDR1 and CDR2 sequences are MNHNS and SASEGT. This CDR3 contains 14 residues. Trimming cost V 0 bases and J 3 bases, with 9 bases left between them. CDR3 nucleotide sequence: TGTGCCAGCAGTGAAGCGGGCAGGGACTACGAGCAGTACGTC. Its protein is CASSEAGRDYEQYV.

The V and J genes are TRBV6-6 and TRBJ2-6; TRBD2 is a possible D gene (5 bases). The CDR3 has 15 amino acids. The V end was cut by 0 bases, the J end by 5 bases, with 8 bases between. Germline V gene data show CDR1 as MNHNY and CDR2 as SVGAGI (reference sequence). CDR3 in amino acids: CASSYSAGRANVLTF. For the CDR3, the DNA is TGTGCCAGCAGTTACTCAGCCGGGAGGGCCAACGTCCTGACTTTC.